The clone carrying this T cell receptor beta chain was counted only a few times. Its target is not known. The germline V gene encodes CDR1 LNHDA and CDR2 SQIVND (reference sequence). This CDR3 region has 15 residues. V was cut by 3 bases and J by 0 bases, with 9 bases left in between. Method: immunoSEQ multiplex PCR; TCRdb's copy keeps in-frame clones and lacks some. The table records tens of thousands of clones, about 93% of them present only once. This sample was included in a study of siplizumab effects on memory and regulatory T cells. Overall study findings and caveats: Assignment of a naive or memory phenotype failed for roughly 75-96% of the proliferating CD4+ or CD8+ clones.

The chain recombines TRBV19 with TRBJ1-3; no clear D gene. This clonotype originated in a human donor in good health. Sequencing was carried out using non-Treg CD4+ T cells sorted from blood. The CDR3 reads CASSIGSNSGNTIYF. CDR3 in DNA: TGTGCCAGTAGTATCGGCTCCAACTCTGGAAACACCATATATTTT. Using reference TRBV19 and TRBJ1-3 for the parts outside the CDR3, the full variable domain is DGGITQSPKYLFRKEGQNVTLSCEQNLNHDAMYWYRQDPGQGLRLIYYSQIVNDFQKGDIAEGYSVSREKKESFPLTVTSAQKNPTAFYLCASSIGSNSGNTIYFGEGSWLTVV.